These 11 T cell receptor beta chains share one sample of origin, sequenced in a study. MiXCR, run by TCRdb on the 5' RACE reads, gives a single entry per CDR3 protein. The data show approximately 60,000 distinct CDR3 sequences, less than 25% seen once. Treg sorting used a CD4+CD25+CD127-/low gate. Sequences were obtained from tumor-infiltrating Tregs sorted from the breast tumor. Receptor source: a female donor with breast cancer.

This clonotype has just a few counts. The V and J genes are TRBV27 and TRBJ1-5; 7 bases align to TRBD1. Germline trimming cut 6 bases from V and 7 bases from J; bases unmatched to any gene: 6. Germline V gene data show CDR1 as MNHEY and CDR2 as SMNVEV (reference sequence). The CDR3 extends over 13 amino acids. The CDR3 is CASSNDRVQPQHF. DNA for the CDR3: TGTGCCAGCAGCAATGACAGGGTCCAGCCCCAGCATTTT.

The sample holds a few counts of this clonotype. J is TRBJ1-3 and V is TRBV7-2, with D maybe TRBD1 (5 bases). Trimming took 5 bases from V and 2 from J, leaving 10 bases between them. The CDR3 runs to 14 residues. The germline V gene encodes CDR1 SGHTA and CDR2 FQGNSA. CDR3 protein: CASSPGATGNTIYF. CDR3 bases: TGTGCCAGCAGCCCTGGGGCTACTGGAAACACCATATATTTT.

This clonotype was counted only a few times. A much larger clone lies one base from this, so it may be a read error. V and J are TRBV4-3 and TRBJ1-2; D is uncertain. The CDR3 totals 15 residues. Per the germline V gene, CDR1 is LGHNA and CDR2 is YSLEER. In DNA form, the CDR3 reads TGCGCCAGCGGCCAAGATCGACCGGCGAACTATGGCTACACCTTC. Protein sequence: CASGQDRPANYGYTF.

A few counts support this clonotype. The chain is built from TRBV30 and TRBJ1-2; D remains ambiguous. CDR1 and CDR2 from the germline V gene are GTSNPN and SVGIG (reference sequence). CDR3 length: 15 amino acids. Trimming removed 3 bases from V and 4 bases from J, with 18 bases in between. The CDR3 here is CAWSGRIKSAYGYTF. In DNA form, the CDR3 reads TGTGCCTGGAGCGGAAGGATTAAATCGGCCTATGGCTACACCTTC.

V is TRBV7-9 and J is TRBJ1-2; D is uncertain. The germline V and J ends were trimmed by 1 base and 7 bases, with 7 bases remaining between them. Germline V lookup: CDR1 SEHNR, CDR2 FQNEAQ (reference sequence). This CDR3 has 12 amino acids. The CDR3 is CASSLEAGGYTF. DNA for the CDR3: TGTGCCAGCAGCTTAGAGGCGGGTGGCTACACCTTC.

Here the CDR3 reads CASSFTGTQETQYF. CDR3 bases: TGTGCCAGCAGCTTCACGGGAACACAAGAGACCCAGTACTTC. V and J are TRBV7-3 and TRBJ2-5; the D gene is possibly TRBD2 (5 bases). Trimming removed 3 bases at V and 2 bases at J, with 10 bases between. Germline V CDR1 and CDR2: SGHTA, FQGTGA. The CDR3 is 14 amino acids.

The J gene is TRBJ2-7, the V gene TRBV3-2; the table's D call of TRBD2 was not tested on the DNA. TRBV3-2 is shown as a pseudogene. The CDR3 is 14 residues long. CDR3 sequence (DNA): TGTGCCAGCAGCCAAGAAAAGTCCAGCTACGAGCAGTACTTC. Encoded protein: CASSQEKSSYEQYF.

The chain has TRBV20-1 and TRBJ2-1; TRBD2 agrees at 9 bases. Germline CDR1 DFQATT, CDR2 SNEGSKA (reference sequence). The CDR3 runs 14 residues. V shed 4 bases, J shed 8 bases, and the junction held 9 bases outside the gene matches. The CDR3 DNA is TGCAGTGCTACCGGGACTAGCTTCGAGGATGAGCAGTTCTTC. It translates to CSATGTSFEDEQFF.

Many counts were recorded for this clonotype. V and J are TRBV5-1 and TRBJ1-1; TRBD1 matches 9 bases. CDR1 is SGHRS, CDR2 YFSETQ, per germline. The V segment lost 2 bases and the J segment 4 bases; nucleotides outside the gene matches: 6. The CDR3 has 15 residues. The CDR3 sequence is CASSLGQGRSTEAFF. CDR3 nucleotide sequence: TGCGCCAGCAGCTTAGGACAGGGGCGGTCCACTGAAGCTTTCTTT.

This clonotype was seen a few times. V usage is TRBV5-4 and J usage is TRBJ2-2; TRBD2 matches at 8 bases. Germline CDR1 and CDR2: SGHNT and YYREEE (reference sequence). This CDR3 comprises 18 residues. V trimming: 4 bases; J trimming: 4 bases; junction bases outside the gene matches: 15. CDR3: CASSPRGAGEGSTGELFF. The DNA for the CDR3 is TGTGCCAGCAGCCCTCGGGGAGCGGGAGAAGGTAGCACCGGGGAGCTGTTTTTT.

In its sample, this clonotype is medium-sized. The chain employs TRBV6-1 and TRBJ1-2; D unclear. The V and J ends lost 8 bases and 4 bases respectively, with 17 bases between them. CDR3 length equals 14 residues. Germline V gives CDR1 MNHNS, CDR2 SASEGT. The CDR3 DNA reads TGTGCCAGCGCCTTAAATGGGGATGGCTATGGCTACACCTTC. It translates to CASALNGDGYGYTF.